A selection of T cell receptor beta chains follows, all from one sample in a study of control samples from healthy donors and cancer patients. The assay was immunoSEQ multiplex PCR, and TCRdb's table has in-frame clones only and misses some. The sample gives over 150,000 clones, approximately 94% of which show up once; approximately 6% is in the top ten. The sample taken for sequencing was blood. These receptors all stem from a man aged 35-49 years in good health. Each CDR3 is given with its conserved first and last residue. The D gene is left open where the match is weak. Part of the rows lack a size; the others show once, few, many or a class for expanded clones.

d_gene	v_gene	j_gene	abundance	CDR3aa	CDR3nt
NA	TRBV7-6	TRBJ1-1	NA	CASSLVGNTEAFF	TGTGCCAGCAGCTTAGTCGGGAACACTGAAGCTTTCTTT
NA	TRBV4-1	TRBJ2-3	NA	CASSQAQANTDTQYF	TGCGCCAGCAGCCAAGCCCAGGCCAACACAGATACGCAGTATTTT
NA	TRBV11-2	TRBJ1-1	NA	CASSWRGGNEAFF	TGTGCCAGCAGCTGGCGAGGGGGGAATGAAGCTTTCTTT
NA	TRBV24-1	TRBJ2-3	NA	CATSPGLTDTQYF	TGTGCCACCTCCCCGGGGCTCACAGATACGCAGTATTTT
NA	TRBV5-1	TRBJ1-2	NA	CASSAEAGRNYGYTF	TGCGCCAGCAGCGCGGAAGCCGGGAGAAACTATGGCTACACCTTC
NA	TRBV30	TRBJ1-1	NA	CAWSEYPMGAFF	TGTGCCTGGAGTGAGTATCCCATGGGGGCTTTCTTT
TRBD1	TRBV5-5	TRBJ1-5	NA	CASSSIGQGANQPQHF	TGTGCCAGCAGCTCCATAGGACAGGGCGCGAATCAGCCCCAGCATTTT
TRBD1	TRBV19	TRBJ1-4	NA	CASRSPGTGNEKLFF	TGTGCCAGTAGATCTCCCGGGACAGGGAATGAAAAACTGTTTTTT
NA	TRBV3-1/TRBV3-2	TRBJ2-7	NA	CASSQASSREQYF	TGTGCCAGCAGCCAGGCCAGCTCTCGCGAGCAGTACTTC
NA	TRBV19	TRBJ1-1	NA	CASRDNDFFEAFF	TGTGCCAGTAGGGACAACGACTTTTTTGAAGCTTTCTTT
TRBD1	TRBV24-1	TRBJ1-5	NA	CATSGQGGNQPQHF	TGTGCCACCAGTGGGCAGGGGGGCAATCAGCCCCAGCATTTT
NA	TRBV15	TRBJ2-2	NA	CATETSAFSTRTDGELFF	TGTGCCACCGAGACCAGTGCCTTTTCTACCCGGACGGACGGGGAGCTGTTTTTT
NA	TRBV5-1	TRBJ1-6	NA	CASSLGQDNSPLHF	TGCGCCAGCAGCTTGGGCCAGGATAATTCACCCCTCCACTTT
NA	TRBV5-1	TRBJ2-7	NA	CASNGDFYEQYF	TGCGCCAGCAACGGGGATTTCTACGAGCAGTACTTC
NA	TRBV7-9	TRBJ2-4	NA	CASSPPPGGPLGKNIQYF	TGTGCCAGCAGCCCCCCCCCAGGCGGACCACTGGGCAAAAACATTCAGTACTTC
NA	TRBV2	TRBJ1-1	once	CASSGRMNTEAFF	TGTGCCAGCAGTGGACGGATGAACACTGAAGCTTTCTTT
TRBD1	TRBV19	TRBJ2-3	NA	CASSIGGTGRTDTQYF	TGTGCCAGTAGTATAGGGGGGACAGGGAGAACAGATACGCAGTATTTT
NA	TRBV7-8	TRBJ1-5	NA	CASSLGRVKRQPQHF	TGTGCCAGCAGCTTAGGCAGGGTGAAGAGGCAGCCCCAGCATTTT
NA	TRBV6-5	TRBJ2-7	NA	CASSYGATYEQYF	TGTGCCAGCAGTTACGGAGCTACCTACGAGCAGTACTTC
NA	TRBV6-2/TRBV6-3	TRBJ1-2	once	CASSYRLYGYTF	TGTGCCAGCAGTTACCGGTTATATGGCTACACCTTC
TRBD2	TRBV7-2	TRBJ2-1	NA	CASSLGSGGYNEQFF	TGTGCCAGCAGCTTAGGTAGCGGGGGTTACAATGAGCAGTTCTTC
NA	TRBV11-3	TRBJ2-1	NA	CASSFGGVSSYNEQFF	TGTGCCAGCAGCTTCGGCGGGGTGAGCTCCTACAATGAGCAGTTCTTC
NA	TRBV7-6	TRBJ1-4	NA	CASSLVGAANEKLFF	TGTGCCAGCAGCTTAGTAGGGGCAGCTAATGAAAAACTGTTTTTT
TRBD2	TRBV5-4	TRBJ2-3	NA	CASRLLAGSDTQYF	TGTGCCAGCAGGCTACTAGCGGGGTCAGATACGCAGTATTTT
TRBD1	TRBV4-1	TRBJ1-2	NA	CASSQEGGTGGVNYGYTF	TGCGCCAGCAGCCAAGAGGGGGGGACAGGCGGGGTTAACTATGGCTACACCTTC
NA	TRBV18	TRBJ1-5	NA	CASSPGGDNQPQHF	TGTGCCAGCTCACCAGGAGGGGACAATCAGCCCCAGCATTTT
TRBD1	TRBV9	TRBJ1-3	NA	CASSDRGQGNTIYF	TGTGCCAGCAGCGACAGGGGGCAGGGAAACACCATATATTTT
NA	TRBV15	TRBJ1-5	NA	CATSRSPDNQPQHF	TGTGCCACCAGCAGGAGCCCGGATAATCAGCCCCAGCATTTT
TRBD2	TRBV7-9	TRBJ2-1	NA	CASTLAGGLNEQFF	TGTGCCAGCACCTTAGCGGGGGGGCTCAATGAGCAGTTCTTC
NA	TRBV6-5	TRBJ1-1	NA	CASSLGTEAFF	TGTGCCAGCAGCCTTGGCACTGAAGCTTTCTTT
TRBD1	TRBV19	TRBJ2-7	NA	CASSDRASSYEQYF	TGTGCCAGTAGCGACAGGGCCTCCTCCTACGAGCAGTACTTC
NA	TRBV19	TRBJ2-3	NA	CASSIGGDTQYF	TGTGCCAGTAGTATAGGAGGGGATACGCAGTATTTT
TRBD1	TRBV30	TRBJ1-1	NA	CAWSNRGRGNTEAFF	TGTGCCTGGAGTAACAGGGGGCGCGGGAACACTGAAGCTTTCTTT
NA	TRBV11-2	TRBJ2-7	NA	CASSFAGQIFYEQYF	TGTGCCAGCAGCTTTGCCGGACAGATTTTCTACGAGCAGTACTTC
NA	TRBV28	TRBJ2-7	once	CASRSYYEQYF	TGTGCCAGCAGGTCATATTACGAGCAGTACTTC
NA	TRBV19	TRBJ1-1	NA	CASSIMRDTEAFF	TGTGCCAGTAGTATCATGCGCGACACTGAAGCTTTCTTT
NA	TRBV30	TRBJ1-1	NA	CAWSVRVEAFF	TGTGCCTGGAGTGTAAGGGTAGAAGCTTTCTTT
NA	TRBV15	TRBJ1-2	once	CATSREWTNYGYTF	TGTGCCACCAGCAGAGAGTGGACTAACTATGGCTACACCTTC
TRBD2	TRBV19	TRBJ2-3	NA	CASKGAGGFSDTQYF	TGTGCCAGTAAGGGAGCGGGGGGGTTCTCAGATACGCAGTATTTT
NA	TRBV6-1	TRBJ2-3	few	CASSDSGVLNTQYF	TGTGCCAGCAGTGATTCAGGAGTTTTAAATACGCAGTATTTT